The 17 T cell receptor beta chains reported below all come from one sample, sequenced in a study of blood T cell repertoires in COVID-19. Produced via immunoSEQ multiplex PCR; TCRdb's table is partial and in-frame only. The data hold about 77,000 clones, with about 92% observed a single time. The material sequenced was peripheral blood. Receptors were obtained from a woman aged 80 or over with active or convalescent COVID-19.

The chain joins TRBV5-1 to TRBJ2-7; D gene uncertain. CDR3 size: 12 residues. CDR1 SGHRS and CDR2 YFSETQ come from the germline V gene. The germline V and J ends were trimmed by 3 bases and 3 bases, with 7 bases remaining between them. The CDR3 loop reads CASSSLDYEQYF. The CDR3 nucleotides read TGCGCCAGCAGCTCATTAGACTACGAGCAGTACTTC.

V is TRBV4-2 and J is TRBJ2-1; 13 nucleotides match TRBD2. This CDR3 contains 19 residues. Germline CDR1 is LGHNA and CDR2 is YNFKEQ. J was trimmed by 4 bases and V by 0 bases; bases with no gene match: 9. As DNA, the CDR3 is TGTGCCAGCAGCCAAGATCGCGGACTAGCGGGGGCGAGGTACAATGAGCAGTTCTTC. This sequence encodes CASSQDRGLAGARYNEQFF.

The genes are TRBV6-2 or TRBV6-3 and TRBJ1-1; the D is unclear. CDR1 and CDR2 (germline): MNHEY, SVGEGT. The ends were cut back, 6 bases at V and 0 bases at J, with 20 bases in the middle. The CDR3 has 17 residues. As DNA, the CDR3 is TGTGCCAGCAGCCCTACATGGAGAGGCGCCATGAACACTGAAGCTTTCTTT. Its protein product is CASSPTWRGAMNTEAFF.

The chain combines TRBV9 with TRBJ2-5, with a tentative D call TRBD2 (5 bases). The V end lost 0 bases, the J end lost 1 base, and 7 bases lay between the germline ends. The germline V gene encodes CDR1 SGDLS and CDR2 YYNGEE. This CDR3 comprises 14 residues. CDR3 DNA: TGTGCCAGCAGCGTAGGAGGGCCCCAAGAGACCCAGTACTTC. Its protein product is CASSVGGPQETQYF. Looking up the rest from reference TRBV9 and TRBJ2-5 gives the full variable domain: DSGVTQTPKHLITATGQRVTLRCSPRSGDLSVYWYQQSLDQGLQFLIQYYNGEERAKGNILERFSAQQFPDLHSELNLSSLELGDSALYFCASSVGGPQETQYFGPGTRLLVL.

This sequence joins TRBV7-9 and TRBJ1-5; D gene uncertain. V lost 5 bases and J lost 0, with 11 bases in between. CDR3 length: 15 amino acids. CDR1 and CDR2 from the germline V gene are SEHNR and FQNEAQ (reference sequence). DNA of the CDR3: TGTGCCAGCAGCCACTCCCGGTTTAGCAATCAGCCCCAGCATTTT. It encodes CASSHSRFSNQPQHF.

The rearrangement links TRBV7-9 to TRBJ1-1, with D perhaps TRBD1 (6 bases). Germline V gene data show CDR1 as SEHNR and CDR2 as FQNEAQ (reference sequence). Trimming pared 5 bases from V and 7 bases from J, leaving 14 bases between. This CDR3 contains 13 residues. DNA for the CDR3: TGTGCCAGCAGCCTGGACAGTCGCCGTGAAGCTTTCTTT. Amino acid sequence: CASSLDSRREAFF.

The chain uses TRBV4-1 and TRBJ2-7; weak D call: TRBD2 (6 bases). The CDR3 consists of 14 residues. The V end was cut by 0 bases, the J end by 2 bases, with 8 bases between. Per the germline V gene, CDR1 is MGHRA and CDR2 is YSYEKL. The DNA for the CDR3 is TGCGCCAGCAGCCAAGATGGGACTGCCTACGAGCAGTACTTC. This gives the protein CASSQDGTAYEQYF.

V and J are TRBV10-1 and TRBJ1-1; 8 positions match TRBD1. The ends lost 10 bases at V and 4 bases at J; junction bases unmatched: 5. Germline CDR1 and CDR2: WNHNN and SYGVQD (reference sequence). The CDR3 spans 12 residues. CDR3 in DNA: TGCGCCACCGACAGGGGTTGCACTGAAGCTTTCTTT. Translating gives CATDRGCTEAFF.

CDR3 sequence: CASSLAALGHNKETQYF. CDR3 nucleotide sequence: TGTGCCAGCAGCTTAGCAGCTCTAGGTCATAACAAAGAGACCCAGTACTTC. The chain carries TRBV7-8 and TRBJ2-5; D remains ambiguous. There are 17 residues in the CDR3. The V end lost 0 bases, the J end lost 3 bases, and 17 bases lay between the germline ends. CDR1 and CDR2 (germline): SGHVS, FQNEAQ.

This clone is a singleton in its sample. This chain joins TRBV2 and TRBJ1-3, with 7 bases aligning to TRBD1. V dropped 6 bases and J dropped 0; count of bases not matched to a gene: 8. CDR1 SNHLY and CDR2 FYNNEI come from the germline V gene. This CDR3 region has 16 residues. CDR3 DNA sequence: TGTGCCAGCAGCTGGGACAGAATGGCCTCTGGAAACACCATATATTTT. Translated: CASSWDRMASGNTIYF. Variable domain in full (rest from reference TRBV2 and TRBJ1-3): EPEVTQTPSHQVTQMGQEVILRCVPISNHLYFYWYRQILGQKVEFLVSFYNNEISEKSEIFDDQFSVERPDGSNFTLKIRSTKLEDSAMYFCASSWDRMASGNTIYFGEGSWLTVV.

In this sample, this clone turned up once. DNA of the CDR3: TGTGCCAGCAGTGAACCCTACAGAAATGAGCAGTTCTTC. This encodes CASSEPYRNEQFF. V usage is TRBV6-1 and J usage is TRBJ2-1; D is undetermined. Trimming removed 2 bases at V and 7 bases at J, with 9 bases between. The V gene's germline CDR1 is MNHNS and CDR2 SASEGT. This CDR3 has 13 amino acids.

The gene calls are TRBV4-1 and TRBJ2-2, with 12 bases that match TRBD1. With V trimmed by 0 bases and J by 5 bases, 7 bases remained unmatched. This CDR3 is 18 amino acids long. Germline CDR1 is MGHRA and CDR2 is YSYEKL. CDR3 in amino acids: CASSQDGGQGARTGELFF. CDR3 nucleotide sequence: TGCGCCAGCAGCCAAGATGGGGGACAGGGGGCGCGAACCGGGGAGCTGTTTTTT.

The chain links TRBV7-2 to TRBJ1-2, with D possibly matching TRBD1 (6 bases). This CDR3 spans 15 amino acids. The V gene's germline CDR1 is SGHTA and CDR2 FQGNSA. V shed 5 bases and J shed 5 bases, with 18 bases lying between them. CDR3 nucleotides: TGTGCCAGCAGCCAGACCGGGACATATAATTATGGCTACACCTTC. Translated: CASSQTGTYNYGYTF.

This clone has just one count. This chain connects TRBV28 to TRBJ2-5; D gene ambiguous. Germline loops: CDR1 MDHEN, CDR2 SYDVKM. The CDR3 is 11 residues long. The V end lost 2 bases, the J end lost 11 bases, and 9 bases lay between the germline ends. CDR3: CASSLLAHQYF. Here the CDR3 DNA reads TGTGCCAGCAGTTTACTGGCCCATCAGTACTTC.

The J gene is TRBJ2-7, the V gene TRBV2, with TRBD1 matching 8 bases. Unmatched junction bases numbered 12, after V lost 4 bases and J lost 7 bases. There are 15 residues in the CDR3. The germline V gene has CDR1 SNHLY and CDR2 FYNNEI. The CDR3 DNA sequence: TGTGCCAGCAGTGGGTCGACAGGGGCTCGGGGGGAGCAGTACTTC. It specifies CASSGSTGARGEQYF.

The genes are TRBV7-9 and TRBJ1-4; no firm D call. Deletions cut 5 bases from V and 8 bases from J, with 15 bases between. Germline V gene lookup returns CDR1 SEHNR and CDR2 FQNEAQ (reference sequence). The CDR3 totals 14 residues. CDR3 nucleotide sequence: TGTGCCAGCAGCCCCGGGAGGGAGGAGGAAAAACTGTTTTTT. Translated, it gives CASSPGREEEKLFF.

This clone has a handful of counts. The chain has TRBV9 and TRBJ2-7; 11 nucleotides align to TRBD1. This CDR3 is built from 15 residues. The germline gives CDR1 SGDLS, CDR2 YYNGEE. V was pared by 4 bases and J by 6 bases, with 9 bases of the junction left unmatched. The CDR3 loop is CASSSRTGGASEQYF. CDR3 DNA sequence: TGTGCCAGCAGCTCACGGACAGGGGGCGCGTCCGAGCAGTACTTC.